These 7 T cell receptor beta chains were all obtained from the same sample, sequenced in a study of blood T cell repertoires in COVID-19. Sequencing used immunoSEQ multiplex PCR; TCRdb keeps in-frame clones, though not all of them. This sample has 250,000 or so clones, with 92% found just once. Sequencing used peripheral blood. The receptors were sampled from a man younger than 40 with COVID-19, enrolled during active disease.

The chain links TRBV3-1 (or the pseudogene TRBV3-2) to TRBJ1-1; D ambiguous. CDR3 size: 15 residues. The V end lost 4 bases, the J end lost 6 bases, and 18 bases lay between the germline ends. Germline V gives CDR1 LGHDT, CDR2 YNNKEL (reference sequence). CDR3 region: CASSPFFPTRAEAFF. CDR3 coding DNA: TGTGCCAGCAGCCCCTTCTTCCCTACTAGGGCTGAAGCTTTCTTT.

The chain combines TRBV7-9 with TRBJ1-1; 8 positions match TRBD1. The germline V gene has CDR1 SEHNR and CDR2 FQNEAQ (reference sequence). V lost 4 bases, J lost 4 bases, and 5 bases stayed unmatched. This CDR3 spans 14 amino acids. CDR3 protein: CASSYKTGGTEAFF. As DNA, the CDR3 is TGTGCCAGCAGCTACAAAACAGGGGGCACTGAAGCTTTCTTT.

The chain uses TRBV29-1 and TRBJ1-1; D gene ambiguous. V was clipped by 6 bases and J by 8 bases, with 13 bases between them. Germline assignment: CDR1 SQVTM and CDR2 ANQGSEA. CDR3 length: 11 residues. CDR3 amino acids: CSVALIREAFF. The CDR3 DNA follows: TGCAGCGTAGCCCTAATTCGCGAAGCTTTCTTT. The whole variable domain, filled in from reference TRBV29-1 and TRBJ1-1, reads SAVISQKPSRDICQRGTSLTIQCQVDSQVTMMFWYRQQPGQSLTLIATANQGSEATYESGFVIDKFPISRPNLTFSTLTVSNMSPEDSSIYLCSVALIREAFFGQGTRLTVV.

The rearrangement joins TRBV30 to TRBJ2-1, with TRBD2 matching over 8 bases. Germline CDR1 and CDR2: GTSNPN and SVGIG (reference sequence). Losses at the gene ends were 7 bases for V and 8 bases for J; bases not matched to a gene: 7. The CDR3 has 12 amino acids. This CDR3 reads CAFGGAVDEQFF. The CDR3 DNA sequence: TGTGCCTTCGGGGGGGCCGTGGATGAGCAGTTCTTC. Full variable domain (outside the CDR3, taken from reference TRBV30 and TRBJ2-1): SQTIHQWPATLVQPVGSPLSLECTVEGTSNPNLYWYRQAAGRGLQLLFYSVGIGQISSEVPQNLSASRPQDRQFILSSKKLLLSDSGFYLCAFGGAVDEQFFGPGTRLTVL.

The chain recombines TRBV5-1 with TRBJ1-5; D is perhaps TRBD1 (5 bases). The CDR3 extends over 14 amino acids. Between the trimmed V and J ends, which lost 0 bases and 6 bases, there was a span of 10 bases. Germline CDR1 reads SGHRS; CDR2 reads YFSETQ. Here the CDR3 DNA reads TGCGCCAGCAGCTTGGCAGGGTTCGGTCAGCCCCAGCATTTT. Protein product: CASSLAGFGQPQHF.

This sequence joins TRBV19 and TRBJ1-6; 10 positions match TRBD1. Germline CDR1 LNHDA, CDR2 SQIVND (reference sequence). The CDR3 spans 16 residues. Losses at the gene ends were 4 bases for V and 7 bases for J; bases not matched to a gene: 7. The DNA for the CDR3 is TGTGCCAGTAGTAAACCGGGACAGGGGCGCAATTCACCCCTCCACTTT. Translated, it gives CASSKPGQGRNSPLHF.

The chain carries TRBV24-1 and TRBJ2-5; TRBD1 is a possible D gene (5 bases). Germline lookup yields CDR1 KGHDR and CDR2 SFDVKD. This CDR3 spans 15 amino acids. The ends were cut back, 3 bases at V and 2 bases at J, with 12 bases in the middle. The CDR3 sequence: CATSDPQDKQETQYF. Here the CDR3 DNA reads TGTGCCACCAGTGATCCTCAGGACAAACAAGAGACCCAGTACTTC.